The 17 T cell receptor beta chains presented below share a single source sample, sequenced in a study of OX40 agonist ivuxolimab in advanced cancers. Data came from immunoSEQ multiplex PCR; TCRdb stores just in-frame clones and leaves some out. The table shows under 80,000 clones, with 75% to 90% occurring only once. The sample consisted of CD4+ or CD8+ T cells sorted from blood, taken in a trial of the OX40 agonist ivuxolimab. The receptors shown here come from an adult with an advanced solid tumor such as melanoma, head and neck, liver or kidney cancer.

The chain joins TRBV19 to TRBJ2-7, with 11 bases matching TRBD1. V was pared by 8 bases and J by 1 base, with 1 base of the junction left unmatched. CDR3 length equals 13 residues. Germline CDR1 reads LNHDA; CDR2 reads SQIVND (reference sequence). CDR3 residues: CASGQGASYEQYF. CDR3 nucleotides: TGTGCCAGTGGACAGGGGGCATCCTACGAGCAGTACTTC.

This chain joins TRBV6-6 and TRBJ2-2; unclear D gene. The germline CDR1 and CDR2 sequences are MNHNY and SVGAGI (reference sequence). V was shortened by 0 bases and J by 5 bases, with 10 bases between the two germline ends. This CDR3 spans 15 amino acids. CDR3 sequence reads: CASSYSIGYTGELFF. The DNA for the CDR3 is TGTGCCAGCAGTTACTCGATAGGATATACCGGGGAGCTGTTTTTT.

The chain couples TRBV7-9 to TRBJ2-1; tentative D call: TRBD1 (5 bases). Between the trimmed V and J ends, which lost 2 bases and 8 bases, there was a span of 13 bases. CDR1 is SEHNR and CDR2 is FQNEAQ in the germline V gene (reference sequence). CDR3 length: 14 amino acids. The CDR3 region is CASSLKQARDEQFF. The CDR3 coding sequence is TGTGCCAGCAGCTTAAAACAGGCCAGGGATGAGCAGTTCTTC. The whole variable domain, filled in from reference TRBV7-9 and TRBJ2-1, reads DTGVSQNPRHKITKRGQNVTFRCDPISEHNRLYWYRQTLGQGPEFLTYFQNEAQLEKSRLLSDRFSAERPKGSFSTLEIQRTEQGDSAMYLCASSLKQARDEQFFGPGTRLTVL.

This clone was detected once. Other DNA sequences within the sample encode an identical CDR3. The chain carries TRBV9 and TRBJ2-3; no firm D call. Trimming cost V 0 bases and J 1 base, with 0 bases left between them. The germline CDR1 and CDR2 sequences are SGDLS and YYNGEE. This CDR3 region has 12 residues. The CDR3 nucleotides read TGTGCCAGCAGCGTAGGCACAGATACGCAGTATTTT. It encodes CASSVGTDTQYF.

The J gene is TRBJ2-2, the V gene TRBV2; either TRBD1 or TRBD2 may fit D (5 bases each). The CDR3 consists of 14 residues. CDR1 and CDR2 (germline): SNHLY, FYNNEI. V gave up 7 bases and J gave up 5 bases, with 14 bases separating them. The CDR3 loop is CASTLGTGTGELFF. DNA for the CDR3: TGTGCCAGCACATTAGGGACGGGAACCGGGGAGCTGTTTTTT.

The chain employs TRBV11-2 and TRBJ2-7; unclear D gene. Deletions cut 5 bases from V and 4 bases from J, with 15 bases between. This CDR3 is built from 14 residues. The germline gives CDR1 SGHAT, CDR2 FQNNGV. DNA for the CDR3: TGTGCCAGCAGCCCCACCTTTTTGGGATACGAGCAGTACTTC. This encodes CASSPTFLGYEQYF. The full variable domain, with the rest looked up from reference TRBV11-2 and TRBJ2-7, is EAGVAQSPRYKIIEKRQSVAFWCNPISGHATLYWYQQILGQGPKLLIQFQNNGVVDDSQLPKDRFSAERLKGVDSTLKIQPAKLEDSAVYLCASSPTFLGYEQYFGPGTRLTVT.

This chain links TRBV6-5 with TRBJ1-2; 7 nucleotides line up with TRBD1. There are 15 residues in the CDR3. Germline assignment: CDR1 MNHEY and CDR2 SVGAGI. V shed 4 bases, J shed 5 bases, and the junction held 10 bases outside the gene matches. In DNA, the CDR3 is TGTGCCAGCAGTTGGGGACCAGGGGGTGTTTATGGCTACACCTTC. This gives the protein CASSWGPGGVYGYTF.

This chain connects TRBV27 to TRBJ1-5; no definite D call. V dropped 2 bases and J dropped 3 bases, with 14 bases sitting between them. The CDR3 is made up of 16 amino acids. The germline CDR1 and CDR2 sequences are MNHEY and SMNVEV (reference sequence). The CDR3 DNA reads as TGTGCCAGCAGTTTAATCGGTGGTAATTACAATCAGCCCCAGCATTTT. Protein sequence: CASSLIGGNYNQPQHF.

CDR3 DNA sequence: TGTGCCTGGAGCGCCCGACTGGGCTTAATCGAAAAACTGTTTTTT. It is translated as CAWSARLGLIEKLFF. The chain employs TRBV30 and TRBJ1-4, with D unclear. Germline lookup yields CDR1 GTSNPN and CDR2 SVGIG (reference sequence). The V end was cut by 3 bases, the J end by 8 bases, with 19 bases between. The CDR3 has 15 amino acids.

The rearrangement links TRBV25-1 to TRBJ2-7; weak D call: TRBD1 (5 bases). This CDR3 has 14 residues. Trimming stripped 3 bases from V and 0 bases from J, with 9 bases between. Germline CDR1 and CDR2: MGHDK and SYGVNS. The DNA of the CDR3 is TGTGCCAGCAGTGAGGTAGGGGACTCCTACGAGCAGTACTTC. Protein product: CASSEVGDSYEQYF.

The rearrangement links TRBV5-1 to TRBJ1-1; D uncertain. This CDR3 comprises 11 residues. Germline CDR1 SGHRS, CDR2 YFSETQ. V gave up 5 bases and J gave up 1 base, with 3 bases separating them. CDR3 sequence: CASRKNTEAFF. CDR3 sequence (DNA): TGCGCCAGCAGAAAGAACACTGAAGCTTTCTTT.

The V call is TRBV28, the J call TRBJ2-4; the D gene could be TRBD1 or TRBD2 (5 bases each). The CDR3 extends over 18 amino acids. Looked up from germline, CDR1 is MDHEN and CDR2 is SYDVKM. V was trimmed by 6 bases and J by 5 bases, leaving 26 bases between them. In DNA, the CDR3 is TGTGCCAGCAGATACTCCTGGGGGACCCGTGATTCGCAAAACATTCAGTACTTC. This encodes CASRYSWGTRDSQNIQYF.

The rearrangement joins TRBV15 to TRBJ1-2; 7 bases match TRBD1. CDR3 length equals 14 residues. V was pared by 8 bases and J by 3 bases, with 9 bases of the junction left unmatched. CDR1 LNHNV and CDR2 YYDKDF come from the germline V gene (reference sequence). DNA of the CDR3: TGTGCCACCCGGGACAGCCAACTTGACTATGGCTACACCTTC. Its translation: CATRDSQLDYGYTF.

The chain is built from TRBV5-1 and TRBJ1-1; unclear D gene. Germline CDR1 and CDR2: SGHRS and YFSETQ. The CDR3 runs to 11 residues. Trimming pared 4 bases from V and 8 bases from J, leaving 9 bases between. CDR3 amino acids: CASSPGSEAFF. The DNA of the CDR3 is TGCGCCAGCAGCCCGGGTTCGGAAGCTTTCTTT.

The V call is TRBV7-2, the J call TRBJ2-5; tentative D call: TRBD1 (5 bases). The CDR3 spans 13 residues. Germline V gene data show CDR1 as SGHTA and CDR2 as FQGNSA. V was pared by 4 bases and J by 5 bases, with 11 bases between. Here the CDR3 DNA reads TGTGCCAGCAGCTCTTGGGGCCGGGAGACCCAGTACTTC. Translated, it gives CASSSWGRETQYF.

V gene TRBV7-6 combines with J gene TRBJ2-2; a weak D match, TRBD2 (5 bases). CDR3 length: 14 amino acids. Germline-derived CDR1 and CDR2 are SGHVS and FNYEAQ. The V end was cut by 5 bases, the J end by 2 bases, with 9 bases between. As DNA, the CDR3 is TGTGCCAGCAGCCCAGGACTTAACACCGGGGAGCTGTTTTTT. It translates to CASSPGLNTGELFF. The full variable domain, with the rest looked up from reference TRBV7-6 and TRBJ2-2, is GAGVSQSPRYKVTKRGQDVALRCDPISGHVSLYWYRQALGQGPEFLTYFNYEAQQDKSGLPNDRFSAERPEGSISTLTIQRTEQRDSAMYRCASSPGLNTGELFFGEGSRLTVL.

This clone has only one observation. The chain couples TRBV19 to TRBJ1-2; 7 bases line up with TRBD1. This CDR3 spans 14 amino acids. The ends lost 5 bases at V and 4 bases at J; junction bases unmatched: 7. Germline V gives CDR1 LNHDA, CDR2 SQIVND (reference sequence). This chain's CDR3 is CASSEQGDGYGYTF. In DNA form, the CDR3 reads TGTGCCAGTAGTGAGCAGGGGGATGGCTATGGCTACACCTTC.